This T cell receptor beta chain was identified in a study of CD8 T cells in Susac syndrome. Study-wide background: When blood was collected, patients with Susac syndrome were therapy-naive, were taking corticosteroids, or were receiving intravenous immunoglobulin alone.

RNA, at roughly 0.45 to 1 ug, was reverse transcribed with random hexamers. An immunoSEQ multiplex PCR amplified TCR beta CDR3 over 54 Vbeta and 13 Jbeta. TCRdb redid the calling of the immunoSEQ multiplex PCR reads with MiXCR, one entry per CDR3 protein. The table shows approximately 190,000 distinct CDR3 sequences, with around 95% occurring only once. About this clonotype: Its antigen is unidentified.

Points from the study as a whole: The study's TCR sequencing and HLA analysis covered a relatively small number of individuals, and the study acknowledged this. The authors found no clonal expansion in Susac syndrome CD4+ T cell repertoires.

Germline V gives CDR1 SGDLS, CDR2 YYNGEE. V was cut by 4 bases and J by 3 bases, with 24 bases left in between. The CDR3 is 18 amino acids. This chain joins TRBV9 and TRBJ2-3; the D gene is possibly TRBD1 (6 bases). Input material: CD4+ T cells from PBMCs. The sequence came from a human donor with Susac syndrome. DNA of the CDR3: TGTGCCAGCAGCCTCGAAGACCGACCAGGGGCTATGACAGATACGCAGTATTTT. This sequence encodes CASSLEDRPGAMTDTQYF. Supplemented by reference TRBV9 and TRBJ2-3, the full variable domain reads DSGVTQTPKHLITATGQRVTLRCSPRSGDLSVYWYQQSLDQGLQFLIQYYNGEERAKGNILERFSAQQFPDLHSELNLSSLELGDSALYFCASSLEDRPGAMTDTQYFGPGTRLTVL.